This TCR beta chain originates from a study of glioma-infiltrating T cells. Per germline, CDR1 SEHNR and CDR2 FQNEAQ (reference sequence). The CDR3 extends over 12 amino acids. V was trimmed by 4 bases and J by 9 bases, leaving 10 bases between them. Study observations and caveats: CDR3 overlap between tissue and blood was very small. Above-expected tissue-blood divergence occurred in all gliomas, most in low-grade ones.

TCR alpha and beta CDR3 regions were amplified from RNA using iRepertoire nested multiplex PCR. Input was roughly 100-450 ng of tissue mRNA or PBMC total RNA. TCRdb recomputed calls from the multiplex PCR reads with MiXCR, one row per CDR3 protein. The data show over 100,000 distinct CDR3 sequences, less than 30% seen once. For this clonotype: Its antigen is still unknown. This may be a read error: a much more frequent sequence differs by one nucleotide.

The V and J genes are TRBV7-9 and TRBJ2-1; D not resolved. The sequence was collected from a human donor with low-grade glioma or glioblastoma, undergoing nonglioma brain surgery, or in good health (not recorded which). The specimen sequenced was glioma tissue, nonneoplastic brain tissue, or PBMCs (not recorded which). The CDR3 protein is CASSSQEFEQFF. The CDR3 DNA reads as TGTGCCAGCAGCTCACAAGAGTTTGAGCAGTTCTTC.